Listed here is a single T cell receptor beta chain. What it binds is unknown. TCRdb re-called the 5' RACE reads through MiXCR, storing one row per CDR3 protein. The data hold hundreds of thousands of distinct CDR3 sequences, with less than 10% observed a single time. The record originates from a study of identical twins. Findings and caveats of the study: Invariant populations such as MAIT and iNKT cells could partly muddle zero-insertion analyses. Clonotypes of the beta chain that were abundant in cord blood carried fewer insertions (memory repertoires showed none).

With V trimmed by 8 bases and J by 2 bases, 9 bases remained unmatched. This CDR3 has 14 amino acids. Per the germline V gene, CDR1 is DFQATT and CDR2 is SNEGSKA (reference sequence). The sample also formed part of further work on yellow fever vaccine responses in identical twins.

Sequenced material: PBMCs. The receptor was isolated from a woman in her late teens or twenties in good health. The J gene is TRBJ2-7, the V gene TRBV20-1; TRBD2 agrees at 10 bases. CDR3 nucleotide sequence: TGCAGTTCCCAAGCTAGCGGGAGCGCCTACGAGCAGTACTTC. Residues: CSSQASGSAYEQYF.